This T cell receptor beta chain was captured in a study of cytomegalovirus exposure and HLA in healthy donors. This clone was seen more than once but under ten times. Germline-derived CDR1 and CDR2 are SGHDT and YYEEEE. The CDR3 loop spans 13 amino acids. Trimming stripped 0 bases from V and 6 bases from J, with 9 bases between. Primers included in the PCR were 60 Vbeta and 13 Jbeta primers. Sequencing used immunoSEQ multiplex PCR; TCRdb keeps in-frame clones, though not all of them. The sample lists over 150,000 clones; 80% were seen once. The rearrangement uses TRBV5-6 and TRBJ1-2; D is possibly TRBD1 (5 bases). The origin of this receptor is a woman in her 40s in good health and CMV-seropositive. The sequencing sample was made of PBMCs. In nucleotides, the CDR3 is TGTGCCAGCAGCTTGGTGCCAGGGAATGGCTACACCTTC. Its translation is CASSLVPGNGYTF.